Here is one T cell receptor (beta chain) with its context. The antigen remains unidentified. Germline CDR1 is MDHEN and CDR2 is SYDVKM. The CDR3 runs 14 residues. V was pared by 6 bases and J by 8 bases, with 19 bases between. This sample stems from a study of PD-1 blockade in classical Hodgkin lymphoma. Notes on the study in general: While CD8+ TCR diversity did not rise significantly by C4D1, CD4+ TCR diversity did. No one has yet defined what causes the repertoire differences, which may be disease activity or prior therapy. Similar baseline diversity was found in complete responders and newly diagnosed patients. Lower baseline TCR diversity was reported for newly diagnosed patients than for healthy donors.

Assay used: immunoSEQ multiplex PCR; TCRdb lists only in-frame clones, some missing. The sample shows approximately 98,000 clones, 80% to 90% of them seen only once. Every patient had relapsed following autologous stem cell transplantation, and cohorts differed in brentuximab vedotin exposure. The receptor was isolated from a human donor with classical Hodgkin lymphoma. Specimen: peripheral blood mononuclear cells (PBMCs), collected before the second cycle of nivolumab. This sequence joins TRBV28 and TRBJ1-2; unclear D gene. This CDR3 reads CASSSGRALSGYTF. The CDR3 DNA is TGTGCCAGCAGCTCTGGCCGGGCCCTGTCGGGCTACACCTTC.